This TCR beta chain comes out of a study of shared clonotypes between healthy human individuals. This clone showed up just a few times. Assay used: immunoSEQ multiplex PCR; TCRdb lists only in-frame clones, some missing. Among over 700,000 clones listed, over 55% were seen once. Germline CDR1 SGHNT, CDR2 YYREEE (reference sequence). This CDR3 is built from 15 residues. V lost 2 bases to trimming and J lost 4 bases; unmatched junction nucleotides: 6. The V and J genes are TRBV5-4 and TRBJ1-2; TRBD1 agrees at 9 bases. Sequencing was carried out using memory CD4+ T cells sorted from blood. Subset in this sample: CD45RA-negative fraction. The TCR was taken from a woman in her 30s in good health. CDR3 residues: CASSFKQGAGYGYTF. CDR3 nucleotide sequence: TGTGCCAGCAGCTTCAAACAGGGGGCAGGCTATGGCTACACCTTC.